Listed here are 30 T cell receptor beta chains from one sample, sequenced in a study of control samples from healthy donors and cancer patients. Data came from immunoSEQ multiplex PCR; TCRdb stores just in-frame clones and leaves some out. The sample consists of around 41,000 clones, approximately 94% of them appearing once. The source material was blood. All receptors derive from a man in his 60s in good health.

In its sample, this clone was seen once. This chain links TRBV27 with TRBJ2-5; maybe TRBD1 (6 bases). Trimming took 7 bases from V and 4 from J, leaving 10 bases between them. The germline V gene has CDR1 MNHEY and CDR2 SMNVEV (reference sequence). The CDR3 totals 12 residues. As DNA, the CDR3 is TGTGCCAGCACACAGGGAAGAGAGACCCAGTACTTC. This codes for CASTQGRETQYF.

In its sample, this clone was seen a few times. The chain combines TRBV4-1 with TRBJ1-6; D unresolved. V dropped 3 bases and J dropped 7 bases, with 16 bases sitting between them. The CDR3 runs to 16 residues. Germline V lookup: CDR1 MGHRA, CDR2 YSYEKL. CDR3 coding DNA: TGCGCCAGCAGCCAGGCTACCGGGCCTTCGAATTCACCCCTCCACTTT. Its protein is CASSQATGPSNSPLHF.

V usage is TRBV29-1 and J usage is TRBJ1-1; no firm D call. With 0 bases removed from V and 6 bases from J, the gap between germline ends came to 11 bases. CDR1 SQVTM and CDR2 ANQGSEA come from the germline V gene. The CDR3 is 13 amino acids. Written as DNA, the CDR3 is TGCAGCGTTGAAGATGCGGCTTACGCTGAAGCTTTCTTT. It encodes CSVEDAAYAEAFF.

This sequence joins TRBV20-1 and TRBJ2-1; D unclear. Germline loops: CDR1 DFQATT, CDR2 SNEGSKA (reference sequence). The V and J ends lost 2 bases and 9 bases respectively, with 8 bases between them. The CDR3 is 11 residues long. CDR3 bases: TGCAGTGCTAGAATGGGCGCTGAGCAGTTCTTC. This translates into CSARMGAEQFF.

This sequence joins TRBV27 and TRBJ1-4; the D gene is possibly TRBD1 (5 bases). Per germline, CDR1 MNHEY and CDR2 SMNVEV (reference sequence). V lost 1 base and J 0 bases, leaving 9 bases between the germline ends. The CDR3 runs 16 residues. The CDR3: CASSLWRGSTNEKLFF. DNA of the CDR3: TGTGCCAGCAGTTTATGGAGGGGTTCAACTAATGAAAAACTGTTTTTT.

The chain couples TRBV27 to TRBJ2-1; D uncertain. Trimming removed 4 bases from V and 10 bases from J, with 20 bases in between. This CDR3 spans 15 amino acids. Germline V gene sequence: CDR1 MNHEY, CDR2 SMNVEV (reference sequence). The CDR3, as DNA: TGTGCCAGCAGTTCGCCCCCGTACAATTATCGGGAGCAGTTCTTC. Protein product: CASSSPPYNYREQFF.

This clone came up once. This chain joins TRBV6-5 and TRBJ2-5, with 9 bases aligning to TRBD2. From germline, CDR1 is MNHEY and CDR2 SVGAGI. This CDR3 has 13 amino acids. The V segment lost 6 bases and the J segment 5 bases; nucleotides outside the gene matches: 4. The CDR3 loop is CASRREGQETQYF. The DNA of the CDR3 is TGTGCCAGCAGGCGGGAGGGCCAGGAGACCCAGTACTTC.

The V gene is TRBV6-5, the J gene TRBJ1-5; D is unclear. Looked up from germline, CDR1 is MNHEY and CDR2 is SVGAGI. The V gene lost 11 bases and the J gene lost 3 bases, with 17 bases spanning the gap. The CDR3 covers 14 residues. The CDR3 here is CAATRSLNNQPQHF. The CDR3 nucleotides are TGTGCCGCGACTCGTTCGCTGAACAATCAGCCCCAGCATTTT.

J is TRBJ2-5 and V is TRBV7-9; perhaps D is TRBD1 or TRBD2 (5 bases each). Trimming left V 8 bases short and J 7 bases short, with 8 bases between. CDR1 is SEHNR and CDR2 is FQNEAQ in the germline V gene (reference sequence). This CDR3 contains 10 residues. CDR3 DNA sequence: TGTGCCAGCGGGACGGGGACCCAGTACTTC. Translated, it gives CASGTGTQYF.

The chain uses TRBV6-6 and TRBJ2-1; 10 positions agree with TRBD1. After removal of 8 bases from V and 8 bases from J, the junction contained 12 bases not matched to a gene. The CDR3 contains 15 residues. Germline assignment: CDR1 MNHNY and CDR2 SVGAGI (reference sequence). CDR3 residues: CASRSGTGVQYEQFF. The CDR3 DNA reads TGTGCCAGCCGCAGTGGGACAGGGGTACAATATGAGCAGTTCTTC.

This clone was counted a few times. The chain couples TRBV7-9 to TRBJ2-7; D gene uncertain. CDR1 and CDR2 (germline): SEHNR, FQNEAQ (reference sequence). Trimming took off 2 bases at V and 3 bases at J, with 17 bases between the two ends. The CDR3 has 16 amino acids. Written as DNA, the CDR3 is TGTGCCAGCAGCTTATACACAGCTCCTTCCCACTACGAGCAGTACTTC. Translation: CASSLYTAPSHYEQYF.

The DNA of the CDR3 is TGTGCCAGCAGCTACCCAACCTACAGGGTGGAAAACACCGGGGAGCTGTTTTTT. Protein sequence: CASSYPTYRVENTGELFF. The chain uses TRBV7-6 and TRBJ2-2; D might be TRBD1 (6 bases). CDR3 size: 18 residues. The V end was cut by 4 bases, the J end by 2 bases, with 20 bases between. CDR1 and CDR2 from the germline V gene are SGHVS and FNYEAQ.

Only one count was recorded for this clone. The V and J genes are TRBV10-3 and TRBJ2-1; maybe TRBD2 (6 bases). Per the germline V gene, CDR1 is ENHRY and CDR2 is SYGVKD. V lost 3 bases, J lost 7 bases, and 10 bases lay in between. CDR3 length: 13 residues. The chain's CDR3 is CAISDGSRNEQFF. CDR3 DNA sequence: TGTGCCATCAGTGACGGGAGTCGGAATGAGCAGTTCTTC.

V gene TRBV5-6 combines with J gene TRBJ1-2; 8 nucleotides align to TRBD1. The CDR3 loop spans 17 amino acids. After removal of 3 bases from V and 5 bases from J, the junction contained 15 bases not matched to a gene. Germline V gene lookup returns CDR1 SGHDT and CDR2 YYEEEE. CDR3 bases: TGTGCCAGCAGCTCCTGGGTCCCAGGGGGCGCCCGGTATGGCTACACCTTC. Protein: CASSSWVPGGARYGYTF.

The rearrangement joins TRBV14 to TRBJ1-2; D remains unclear. Germline CDR1 reads SGHDN; CDR2 reads FVKESK. CDR3 length: 14 amino acids. V lost 2 bases and J lost 4, with 11 bases in between. The CDR3 DNA follows: TGTGCCAGCAGCCAACGTCCAGGTCGCTATGGCTACACCTTC. Translated: CASSQRPGRYGYTF.

The genes are TRBV24-1 and TRBJ2-1; maybe TRBD1 (6 bases). Trimming pared 3 bases from V and 2 bases from J, leaving 13 bases between. Germline values: CDR1 KGHDR, CDR2 SFDVKD. CDR3 length: 16 residues. CDR3 protein: CATSDDRWGPYNEQFF. The CDR3 coding sequence is TGTGCCACCAGTGATGACAGATGGGGGCCCTACAATGAGCAGTTCTTC.

The chain uses TRBV6-5 and TRBJ1-5; D is possibly TRBD1 (5 bases). This CDR3 has 13 residues. Germline assignment: CDR1 MNHEY and CDR2 SVGAGI. V was cut by 10 bases and J by 6 bases, with 16 bases left in between. CDR3 DNA sequence: TGTGCCACCCGAAATGGGGCGGGTCAGCCCCAGCATTTT. Translating it yields CATRNGAGQPQHF.

The rearrangement uses TRBV9 and TRBJ2-3; 12 bases line up with TRBD2. Germline V gives CDR1 SGDLS, CDR2 YYNGEE. The CDR3 totals 19 residues. V lost 2 bases, J lost 4 bases, and 14 bases stayed unmatched. The CDR3 sequence: CASSVGFPTSGSRADTQYF. For the CDR3, the DNA is TGTGCCAGCAGCGTGGGTTTCCCGACTAGCGGGAGTCGAGCAGATACGCAGTATTTT. The full variable domain, rest sourced from reference TRBV9 and TRBJ2-3, is DSGVTQTPKHLITATGQRVTLRCSPRSGDLSVYWYQQSLDQGLQFLIQYYNGEERAKGNILERFSAQQFPDLHSELNLSSLELGDSALYFCASSVGFPTSGSRADTQYFGPGTRLTVL.

The chain couples TRBV9 to TRBJ1-2, with TRBD1 matching over 9 bases. Germline V gives CDR1 SGDLS, CDR2 YYNGEE. The length of the CDR3 is 14 residues. With 5 bases clipped from V and 0 bases from J, the junction kept 2 bases outside the gene matches. CDR3 nucleotide sequence: TGTGCCAGCAGGGACAGGGGAGCTAACTATGGCTACACCTTC. Protein sequence: CASRDRGANYGYTF.

This clone was recorded a few times. The V gene is TRBV27, the J gene TRBJ2-7; D is possibly TRBD2 (5 bases). V was clipped by 7 bases and J by 1 base, with 11 bases between them. CDR3 length equals 13 residues. CDR1 and CDR2 (germline): MNHEY, SMNVEV (reference sequence). CDR3 region: CASKVGASYEQYF. The CDR3 coding sequence is TGTGCCAGCAAGGTGGGAGCGTCCTACGAGCAGTACTTC.

This rearrangement joins TRBV5-1 to TRBJ1-5; D unresolved. The CDR3 sequence is 15 residues long. From germline, CDR1 is SGHRS and CDR2 YFSETQ. Trimming left V 2 bases short and J 6 bases short, with 15 bases between. CDR3 protein: CASSLGESLGQPQHF. CDR3 nucleotides: TGCGCCAGCAGCTTAGGCGAAAGTCTAGGTCAGCCCCAGCATTTT.

The gene calls are TRBV13 and TRBJ2-7; D is unclear. V was shortened by 5 bases and J by 0 bases, with 2 bases between the two germline ends. CDR3 length: 11 residues. The germline gives CDR1 PRHDT, CDR2 FYEKMQ (reference sequence). CDR3 sequence: CASSNSYEQYF. DNA of the CDR3: TGTGCCAGCAGCAACTCCTACGAGCAGTACTTC.

The J gene is TRBJ2-7, the V gene TRBV24-1, with D possibly TRBD2 on 6 matching bases. This CDR3 region has 15 residues. Germline-derived CDR1 and CDR2 are KGHDR and SFDVKD. The V gene lost 4 bases and the J gene lost 4 bases, with 16 bases spanning the gap. The CDR3 sequence is CATSDPSGGEYEQYF. DNA of the CDR3: TGTGCCACCAGTGACCCAAGCGGCGGGGAGTACGAGCAGTACTTC.

The rearrangement links TRBV7-9 to TRBJ1-4; 7 bases fit TRBD1. The CDR3 sequence is 13 residues long. Losses at the gene ends were 6 bases for V and 7 bases for J; bases not matched to a gene: 5. Germline CDR1 and CDR2: SEHNR and FQNEAQ (reference sequence). The CDR3 sequence: CASRRQGTEKLFF. In nucleotides, the CDR3 is TGTGCCAGCAGAAGACAGGGTACTGAAAAACTGTTTTTT.

This clone was counted a single time. V gene TRBV18 combines with J gene TRBJ2-7; TRBD2 agrees at 7 bases. Trimming at V came to 6 bases and at J to 0 bases, leaving 8 bases not matched to a gene. The CDR3 consists of 15 residues. Germline lookup yields CDR1 KGHSH and CDR2 LQKENI. Here the CDR3 reads CASSPSGGSSYEQYF. The CDR3 region has the DNA TGTGCCAGCTCCCCCTCAGGCGGGAGCTCCTACGAGCAGTACTTC. Together with reference TRBV18 and TRBJ2-7, the CDR3 gives the full variable domain: NAGVMQNPRHLVRRRGQEARLRCSPMKGHSHVYWYRQLPEEGLKFMVYLQKENIIDESGMPKERFSAEFPKEGPSILRIQQVVRGDSAAYFCASSPSGGSSYEQYFGPGTRLTVT.

The CDR3 nucleotides are TGCGCCAGCAGCTTGCAGGGGTATAATTCACCCCTCCACTTT. This encodes CASSLQGYNSPLHF. The chain is built from TRBV5-1 and TRBJ1-6, with D tentatively TRBD1 (6 bases). V was trimmed by 1 base and J by 4 bases, leaving 6 bases between them. The CDR3 spans 14 residues. The germline V gene encodes CDR1 SGHRS and CDR2 YFSETQ.

The chain recombines TRBV5-4 with TRBJ1-2; D gene uncertain. The CDR3 spans 13 residues. Trimming pared 1 base from V and 3 bases from J, leaving 7 bases between. In germline, CDR1 is SGHNT, CDR2 YYREEE (reference sequence). CDR3 nucleotide sequence: TGTGCCAGCAGCTTGCTAGGGTACTATGGCTACACCTTC. Its protein product is CASSLLGYYGYTF.

This clone was found a few times. The V and J genes are TRBV27 and TRBJ2-2, with D perhaps matching TRBD1 (6 bases). This CDR3 region has 15 residues. Germline CDR1 is MNHEY and CDR2 is SMNVEV (reference sequence). Trimming removed 6 bases at V and 3 bases at J, with 14 bases between. In DNA form, the CDR3 reads TGTGCCAGCAGCTTCTTAAACAGGGACACCGGGGAGCTGTTTTTT. Protein sequence: CASSFLNRDTGELFF.

V gene TRBV2 combines with J gene TRBJ2-7; 7 nucleotides line up with TRBD1. Germline values: CDR1 SNHLY, CDR2 FYNNEI. V lost 6 bases, J lost 3 bases, and 8 bases stayed unmatched. The length of the CDR3 is 14 residues. CDR3 sequence reads: CASSDVTGNYEQYF. The CDR3 DNA sequence: TGTGCCAGCAGCGACGTGACAGGGAACTACGAGCAGTACTTC. Filled out from reference TRBV2 and TRBJ2-7, the complete variable domain reads EPEVTQTPSHQVTQMGQEVILRCVPISNHLYFYWYRQILGQKVEFLVSFYNNEISEKSEIFDDQFSVERPDGSNFTLKIRSTKLEDSAMYFCASSDVTGNYEQYFGPGTRLTVT.

CDR3 sequence reads: CASSVVDRGHTEAFF. CDR3 nucleotide sequence: TGTGCCAGCAGCGTAGTGGACAGGGGGCACACTGAAGCTTTCTTT. This rearrangement joins TRBV9 to TRBJ1-1; 11 nucleotides align to TRBD1. J gave up 3 bases and V 0 bases, and 1 base lay outside the gene matches. This CDR3 is built from 15 residues. Per germline, CDR1 SGDLS and CDR2 YYNGEE. Full variable domain (outside the CDR3, taken from reference TRBV9 and TRBJ1-1): DSGVTQTPKHLITATGQRVTLRCSPRSGDLSVYWYQQSLDQGLQFLIQYYNGEERAKGNILERFSAQQFPDLHSELNLSSLELGDSALYFCASSVVDRGHTEAFFGQGTRLTVV.